What follows describes a single T cell receptor beta chain. What it recognizes is unknown. This entry is derived from a study of vaccination effects on CD4 cells after COVID-19. Study results and limitations: In the late period after vaccination, infection- and vaccine-induced clones contracted markedly.

TCRdb's table, derived via immunoSEQ multiplex PCR, lists solely in-frame clones and lacks some. In the table there are 15,000 or so clones, less than 85% of which are singletons. In the ViraFEST assay, antigen-specific CD4+ clonotypes were identified by expansion after peptide-pool stimulation. Subsequent to less than twelve days of culture, CD4+ T cells were isolated. The sequence derives from a human donor who received a COVID-19 vaccine. Sample: CD4+ T cells from PBMCs cultured with HCoV-229E spike peptides, taken before COVID-19 vaccination.

The CDR3 loop reads CAWTPGAGTEAFF. The CDR3 DNA reads as TGTGCCTGGACACCCGGTGCGGGCACTGAAGCTTTCTTT. The J gene is TRBJ1-1, the V gene TRBV30; D is unresolved. The CDR3 is made up of 13 amino acids. Deletions cut 4 bases from V and 4 bases from J, with 13 bases between. Germline-derived CDR1 and CDR2 are GTSNPN and SVGIG (reference sequence). Looking up the rest from reference TRBV30 and TRBJ1-1 gives the full variable domain: SQTIHQWPATLVQPVGSPLSLECTVEGTSNPNLYWYRQAAGRGLQLLFYSVGIGQISSEVPQNLSASRPQDRQFILSSKKLLLSDSGFYLCAWTPGAGTEAFFGQGTRLTVV.